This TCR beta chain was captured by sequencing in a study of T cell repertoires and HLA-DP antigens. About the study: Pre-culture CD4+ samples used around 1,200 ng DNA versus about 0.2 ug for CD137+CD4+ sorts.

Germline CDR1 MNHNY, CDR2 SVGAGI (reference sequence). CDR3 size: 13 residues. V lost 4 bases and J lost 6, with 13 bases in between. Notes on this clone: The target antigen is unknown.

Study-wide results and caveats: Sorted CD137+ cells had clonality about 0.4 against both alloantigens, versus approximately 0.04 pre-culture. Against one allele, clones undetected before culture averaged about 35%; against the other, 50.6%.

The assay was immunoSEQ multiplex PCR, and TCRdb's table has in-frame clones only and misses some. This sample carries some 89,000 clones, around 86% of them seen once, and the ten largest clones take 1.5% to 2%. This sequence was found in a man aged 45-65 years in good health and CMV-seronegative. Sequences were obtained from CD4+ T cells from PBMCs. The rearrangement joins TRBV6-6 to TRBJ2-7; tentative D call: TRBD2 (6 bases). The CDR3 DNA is TGTGCCAGCAGTTCAGGAGGGTTCGGCGAGCAGTACTTC. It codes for CASSSGGFGEQYF.